This T cell receptor (beta chain) is drawn from a study of ipilimumab plus nivolumab after autologous stem cell transplantation. This clone was seen only once. The CDR3 sequence is 14 residues long. CDR1 is SNHLY, CDR2 FYNNEI, per germline. V lost 4 bases and J 2 bases, leaving 12 bases between the germline ends. Sequencing used immunoSEQ multiplex PCR; TCRdb keeps in-frame clones, though not all of them. Among approximately 20,000 clones listed, roughly 74% were seen once. Ipilimumab, 1 mg/kg, started 14 to 28 days after autologous transplant. Dosing: nivolumab 3 mg/kg IV, weeks 1, 4, 7, 10, then every two weeks to week 26.

The V call is TRBV2, the J call TRBJ2-7; the D gene is possibly TRBD2 (6 bases). The sequence was obtained from a male donor with diffuse large B-cell lymphoma. The sample was PBMCs, taken in a trial of ipilimumab plus nivolumab as post-transplant consolidation. The chain's CDR3 is CASSVESGPYEQYF. CDR3 nucleotides: TGTGCCAGCAGTGTGGAGAGCGGGCCCTACGAGCAGTACTTC.